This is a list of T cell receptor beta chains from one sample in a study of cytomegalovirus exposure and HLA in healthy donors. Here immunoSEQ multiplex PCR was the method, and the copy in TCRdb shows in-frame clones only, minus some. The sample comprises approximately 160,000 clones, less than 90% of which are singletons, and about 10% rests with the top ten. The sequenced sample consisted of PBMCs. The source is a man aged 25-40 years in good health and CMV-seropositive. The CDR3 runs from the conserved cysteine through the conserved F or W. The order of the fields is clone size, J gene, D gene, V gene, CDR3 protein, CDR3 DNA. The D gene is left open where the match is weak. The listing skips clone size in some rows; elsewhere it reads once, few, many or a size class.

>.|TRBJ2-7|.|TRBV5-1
CASSLDPSQGRNEQYF
TGCGCCAGCAGCTTGGACCCTTCACAGGGTCGAAACGAGCAGTACTTC
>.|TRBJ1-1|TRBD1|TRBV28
CASSLLQGAGNTEAFF
TGTGCCAGCAGCCTATTACAGGGGGCAGGCAACACTGAAGCTTTCTTT
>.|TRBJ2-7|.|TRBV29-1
CSVTNRREQYF
TGCAGCGTCACTAACAGGCGCGAGCAGTACTTC
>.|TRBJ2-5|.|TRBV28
CASETPQGQETQYF
TGTGCCAGCGAAACCCCGCAGGGTCAAGAGACCCAGTACTTC
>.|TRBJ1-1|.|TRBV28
CASSHPEGQNTEAFF
TGTGCCAGCAGTCACCCGGAGGGGCAGAACACTGAAGCTTTCTTT
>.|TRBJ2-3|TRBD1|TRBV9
CASSDDRGSTDTQYF
TGTGCCAGCAGCGACGACAGGGGCAGCACAGATACGCAGTATTTT
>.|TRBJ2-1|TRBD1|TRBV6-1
CATRPGQDYNEQFF
TGTGCCACGCGGCCGGGACAGGATTACAATGAGCAGTTCTTC
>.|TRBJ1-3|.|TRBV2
CASGRGSGNTIYF
TGTGCCAGCGGCCGGGGCTCTGGAAACACCATATATTTT
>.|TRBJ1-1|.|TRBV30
CAWAFLGATEAFF
TGTGCCTGGGCCTTCTTAGGGGCCACTGAAGCTTTCTTT
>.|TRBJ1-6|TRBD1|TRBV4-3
CASSFTRGDNSPLHF
TGCGCCAGCAGCTTCACCAGGGGGGATAATTCACCCCTCCACTTT
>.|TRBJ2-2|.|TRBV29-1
CSVEGSANTGELFF
TGCAGCGTTGAGGGTAGCGCGAACACCGGGGAGCTGTTTTTT
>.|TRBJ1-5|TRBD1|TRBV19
CATRPLGGQGSVRNQPQHF
TGTGCCACAAGACCACTAGGGGGACAGGGGTCGGTTCGCAATCAGCCCCAGCATTTT
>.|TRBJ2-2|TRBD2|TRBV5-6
CASSPLAGVGGELFF
TGTGCCAGCAGCCCGCTAGCGGGGGTGGGCGGGGAGCTGTTTTTT
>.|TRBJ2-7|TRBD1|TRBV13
CASSTNLGGESSYEQYF
TGTGCCAGCAGCACCAATCTAGGGGGCGAAAGCTCCTACGAGCAGTACTTC
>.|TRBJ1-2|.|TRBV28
CASGGRGGSNYGYTF
TGTGCCAGCGGAGGGCGGGGGGGAAGTAACTATGGCTACACCTTC
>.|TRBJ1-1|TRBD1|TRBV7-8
CASSLGTGSTEAFF
TGTGCCAGCAGCCTCGGGACAGGGAGCACTGAAGCTTTCTTT
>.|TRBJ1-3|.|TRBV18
CASSPSVAGQGTIYF
TGTGCCAGCTCACCGTCCGTCGCTGGCCAGGGCACCATATATTTT
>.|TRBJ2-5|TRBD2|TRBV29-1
CSVARGGMGQETQYF
TGCAGCGTTGCTCGGGGAGGGATGGGACAAGAGACCCAGTACTTC
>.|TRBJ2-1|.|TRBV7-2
CASSLAGGPYNEQFF
TGTGCCAGCAGCTTAGCGGGGGGGCCATACAATGAGCAGTTCTTC
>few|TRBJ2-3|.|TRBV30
CAWSEVTDTQYF
TGTGCCTGGAGCGAGGTCACAGATACGCAGTATTTT
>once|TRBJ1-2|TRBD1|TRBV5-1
CASSLDPSRGDGYTF
TGCGCCAGCAGCTTGGATCCGTCCAGGGGGGATGGCTACACCTTC
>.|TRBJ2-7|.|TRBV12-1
CASSLNYLQRESSYEQYF
TGTGCCAGCAGCCTCAACTACCTCCAGCGGGAGAGCTCCTACGAGCAGTACTTC
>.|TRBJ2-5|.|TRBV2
CASSGVVGRDKETQYF
TGTGCCAGCAGTGGGGTTGTGGGTAGGGACAAAGAGACCCAGTACTTC
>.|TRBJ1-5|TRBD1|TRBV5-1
CASSIGTGLGNQPQHF
TGCGCCAGCAGCATCGGGACAGGGTTAGGGAATCAGCCCCAGCATTTT
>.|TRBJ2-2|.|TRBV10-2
CASARNRRGAGELFF
TGCGCCAGCGCCCGGAACAGGAGGGGAGCCGGGGAGCTGTTTTTT
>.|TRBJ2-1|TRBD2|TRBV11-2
CASSLAGGTSGSGEQFF
TGTGCCAGCAGCCTAGCCGGGGGGACTAGCGGGAGCGGTGAGCAGTTCTTC
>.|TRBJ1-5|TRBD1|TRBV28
CASRGWQGEQPQHF
TGTGCCAGCAGGGGGTGGCAGGGGGAACAGCCCCAGCATTTT
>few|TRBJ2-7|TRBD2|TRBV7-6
CASSSTSGYEQYF
TGTGCCAGCAGCTCTACTAGCGGCTACGAGCAGTACTTC
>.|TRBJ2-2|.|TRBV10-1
CASSESGGSNTGELFF
TGCGCCAGCAGTGAGTCCGGGGGTTCGAACACCGGGGAGCTGTTTTTT
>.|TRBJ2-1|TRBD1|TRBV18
CASSRETGGNEQFF
TGTGCCAGCTCACGCGAGACAGGGGGCAATGAGCAGTTCTTC
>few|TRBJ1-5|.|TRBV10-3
CAISNGLRGNQPQHF
TGTGCCATCAGCAACGGACTTCGGGGCAATCAGCCCCAGCATTTT
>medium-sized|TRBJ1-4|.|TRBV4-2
CASSQESLQGAEKLFF
TGTGCCAGCAGCCAAGAATCCCTACAGGGCGCTGAAAAACTGTTTTTT
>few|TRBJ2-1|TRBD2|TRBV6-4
CASSDRSSGGEQFF
TGTGCCAGCAGTGACCGGTCTAGCGGGGGTGAGCAGTTCTTC
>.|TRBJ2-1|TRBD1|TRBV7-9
CASSSWTGSSYNEQFF
TGTGCCAGCAGCTCCTGGACAGGGAGCTCCTACAATGAGCAGTTCTTC
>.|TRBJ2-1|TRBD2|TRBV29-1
CSGGGGIVHEQFF
TGCAGCGGGGGGGGAGGGATTGTCCATGAGCAGTTCTTC
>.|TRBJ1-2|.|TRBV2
CASSEAYAWGYTF
TGTGCCAGCAGTGAAGCTTACGCGTGGGGCTACACCTTC
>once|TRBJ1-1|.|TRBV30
CAWSVSLAGADEAFF
TGTGCCTGGAGTGTAAGCCTGGCAGGAGCGGATGAAGCTTTCTTT
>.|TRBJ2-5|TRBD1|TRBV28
CASTILGTGGAETQYF
TGTGCCAGCACCATCTTGGGGACAGGGGGCGCTGAGACCCAGTACTTC
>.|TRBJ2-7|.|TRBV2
CASILYDISYEQYF
TGTGCCAGCATTTTGTACGACATCTCCTACGAGCAGTACTTC
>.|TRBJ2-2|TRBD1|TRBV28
CASFEGAWQGGELFF
TGTGCCAGCTTTGAGGGGGCTTGGCAGGGCGGGGAGCTGTTTTTT
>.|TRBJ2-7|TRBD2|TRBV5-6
CASSYLAGGIYEQYF
TGTGCCAGCAGCTACCTAGCGGGAGGCATCTACGAGCAGTACTTC
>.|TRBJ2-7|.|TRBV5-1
CASSLADGQAGAYEQYF
TGCGCCAGCAGCTTGGCGGACGGTCAAGCAGGGGCCTACGAGCAGTACTTC